This record covers a single T cell receptor beta chain. Its antigen target is currently unknown. Base qualities are not recorded, but no much larger clone differs from it by a single base. The immunoSEQ Assay, a bias-controlled multiplex PCR, was used to amplify TCRbeta CDR3 regions from genomic DNA. As for the authors' bioinformatics: The number of nucleated cells in each sample was estimated from the amplification of reference gene primers within the assay. To quantify the absolute abundance of each unique TCRbeta CDR3 rearrangement, sequence reads were collapsed and filtered. For each sample, productive Simpson clonality was calculated as the square root of Simpson's diversity index over productive rearrangements. TCRdb provides this immuneACCESS table in a form limited to in-frame rearrangements. Some clones are lacking; in checked studies, under half of them reflect an unresolved V gene, and why the rest are absent is not known. That table supplies the V and J calls and clone size; D and trimming were determined from the DNA. This sample has approximately 150,000 clones in its table, and 87% of those were observed once. Together, the top ten hold 1% to 1.5% of the sample.

From its cysteine to its phenylalanine, the CDR3 spans 15 amino acids. CDR3 DNA only is kept here, 45 bases in frame from base 1. At the junction V is shortened by 0 bases and J by 3 bases, with 8 bases in between. The germline V gene provides CDR1 LGHNA and CDR2 YSLEER. This specimen belongs to a study of blood T cell repertoires in COVID-19 (dated by TCRdb to about 2020). Concerning the study at large: Collaborator samples came from the United States, Italy and Spain and covered acute and convalescent phases of COVID-19. The prospective study material was composed of cDNA or gDNA derived from T cells, B-cell-depleted T cells, or PBMCs. The dataset comprised deeply sampled blood TCRbeta repertoires from subjects exposed to, actively infected with, or recovered from COVID-19. The repertoires were released in a freely available public database intended as a resource for research on the immune response to SARS-CoV-2. Samples were obtained from the ongoing ImmuneRACE study (first 160 participants) and from approximately 1,200 subjects provided by 6 global collaborators. Nearly every sample came with metadata listing a de-identified subject ID, COVID-19 status, age in years and sex. HLA class I and class II types, where available, came from metadata supplied by the sample provider rather than from assay-based typing. Results the study describes overall, beyond this receptor: Clinical and demographic metadata were provided uncurated, with the amount varying by source and participant.

Participants in the prospective study were enrolled through a virtual design, were aged roughly 18 to 100 years, and lived in 24 United States geographic areas. Cohort assignment in the prospective study relied on participant-reported clinical history from a screening survey and a study questionnaire. Mobile phlebotomists in the prospective study collected whole blood, serum and a nasopharyngeal or oropharyngeal swab from every participant. Prospective study participants could optionally give additional blood draws and questionnaires over an approximately two-month period. Before DNA extraction, blood samples from the prospective study were shipped at room temperature or frozen.

Sequencing input: PBMCs or T cells enriched from blood (not recorded which). The receptor chain draws on TRBV4-3 and TRBJ2-2; a confident D gene designation cannot be given. This receptor was identified in a human donor with acute COVID-19. The donor label of this sample is uncertain. The CDR3 reads as follows: CASSQDRLYTGELFF. The sequence in DNA is TGCGCCAGCAGCCAAGACAGGCTGTACACCGGGGAGCTGTTTTTT.